The rows below give T cell receptor beta chains drawn from one sample of a study of T cells after yellow fever vaccination. TCRdb reprocessed the 5' RACE reads via MiXCR and lists one record per CDR3 protein. The table lists 620,000 or so distinct CDR3 sequences, around 12% of them singletons. This specimen consisted of PBMCs, obtained on the day of the yellow fever booster vaccination. The source is a man aged 25-45 years who received the YFV17D yellow fever vaccine. Both conserved end residues are trimmed from each CDR3. The order of the fields is CDR3 protein, V gene, D gene, J gene. A D gene is named only where the DNA matches it firmly.

SVQTGEDTQY,TRBV29-1,TRBD1,TRBJ2-3
ASSQGEEPPDLRF,TRBV14,.,TRBJ2-1
ASSPGQGPYNEQF,TRBV5-1,TRBD1,TRBJ2-1
ASSLVGDRGQPQH,TRBV7-8,.,TRBJ1-5
ASSFPRVDEQY,TRBV28,.,TRBJ2-7
SVETREYTYNEQF,TRBV29-1,TRBD2,TRBJ2-1
ASSRSSTVFQGPRWNLNGYT,TRBV23-1,.,TRBJ1-2
ASSRTVEAAAF,TRBV11-2,.,TRBJ1-1
ASTLQGHAQY,TRBV28,.,TRBJ2-3
SAATSGVPNEQF,TRBV29-1,TRBD2,TRBJ2-1